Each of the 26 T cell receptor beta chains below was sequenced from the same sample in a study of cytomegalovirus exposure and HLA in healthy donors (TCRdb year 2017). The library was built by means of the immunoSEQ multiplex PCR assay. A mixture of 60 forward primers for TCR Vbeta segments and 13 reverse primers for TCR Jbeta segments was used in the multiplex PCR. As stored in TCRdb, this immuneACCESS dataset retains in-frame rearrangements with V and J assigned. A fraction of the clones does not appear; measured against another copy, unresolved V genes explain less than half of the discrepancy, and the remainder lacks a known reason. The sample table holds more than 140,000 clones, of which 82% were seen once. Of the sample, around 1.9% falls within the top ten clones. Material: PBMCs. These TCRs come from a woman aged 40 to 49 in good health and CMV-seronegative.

CDR3 DNA sequence: TGTGCCAGTAGTGAGACCGGGACAGGGGCCTACGAGCAGTACTTC. This encodes CASSETGTGAYEQYF. The chain carries TRBV19 and TRBJ2-7, with 10 bases matching TRBD1. V lost 5 bases to trimming and J lost 2 bases; unmatched junction nucleotides: 6. This CDR3 is 15 amino acids long. Germline V gene sequence: CDR1 LNHDA, CDR2 SQIVND (reference sequence).

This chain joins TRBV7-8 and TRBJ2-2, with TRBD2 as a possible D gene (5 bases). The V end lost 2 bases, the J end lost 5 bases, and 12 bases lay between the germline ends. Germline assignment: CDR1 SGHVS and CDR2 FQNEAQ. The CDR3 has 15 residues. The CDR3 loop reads CASSLLARVTGELFF. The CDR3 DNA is TGTGCCAGCAGCTTACTTGCGCGGGTAACCGGGGAGCTGTTTTTT.

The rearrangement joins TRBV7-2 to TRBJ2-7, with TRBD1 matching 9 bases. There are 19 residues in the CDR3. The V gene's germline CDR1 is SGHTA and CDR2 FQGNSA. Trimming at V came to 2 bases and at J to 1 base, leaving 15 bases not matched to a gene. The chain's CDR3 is CASSLRTGGTAGQSYEQYF. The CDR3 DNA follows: TGTGCCAGCAGCTTACGAACAGGGGGCACAGCGGGTCAATCCTACGAGCAGTACTTC. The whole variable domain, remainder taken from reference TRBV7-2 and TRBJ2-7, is GAGVSQSPSNKVTEKGKDVELRCDPISGHTALYWYRQSLGQGLEFLIYFQGNSAPDKSGLPSDRFSAERTGGSVSTLTIQRTQQEDSAVYLCASSLRTGGTAGQSYEQYFGPGTRLTVT.

The CDR3 protein is CASSLSRGYTF. The CDR3 DNA sequence: TGTGCCAGCAGCTTAAGCCGTGGCTACACCTTC. The chain links TRBV7-9 to TRBJ1-2; no firm D call. CDR3 length: 11 residues. The V and J ends lost 2 bases and 7 bases respectively, with 5 bases between them. Germline CDR1 is SEHNR and CDR2 is FQNEAQ (reference sequence).

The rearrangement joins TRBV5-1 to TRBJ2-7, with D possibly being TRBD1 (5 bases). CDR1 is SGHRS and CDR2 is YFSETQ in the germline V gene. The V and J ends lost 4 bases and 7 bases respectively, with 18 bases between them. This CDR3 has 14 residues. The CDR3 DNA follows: TGCGCCAGCAGCCCACAGGTACTACGAGGAGAGCAGTACTTC. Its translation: CASSPQVLRGEQYF.

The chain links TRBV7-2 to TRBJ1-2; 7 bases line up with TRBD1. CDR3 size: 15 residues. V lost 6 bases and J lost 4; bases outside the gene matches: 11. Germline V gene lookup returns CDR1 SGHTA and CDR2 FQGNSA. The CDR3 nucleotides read TGTGCCAGCAGTTCAAGGATTCAGGGGGGCTATGGCTACACCTTC. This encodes CASSSRIQGGYGYTF.

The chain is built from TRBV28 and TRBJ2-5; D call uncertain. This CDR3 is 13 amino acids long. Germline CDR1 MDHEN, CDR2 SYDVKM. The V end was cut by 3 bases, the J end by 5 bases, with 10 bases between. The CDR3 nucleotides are TGTGCCAGCAGTTTTCGGGTTCGGGAGACCCAGTACTTC. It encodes CASSFRVRETQYF.

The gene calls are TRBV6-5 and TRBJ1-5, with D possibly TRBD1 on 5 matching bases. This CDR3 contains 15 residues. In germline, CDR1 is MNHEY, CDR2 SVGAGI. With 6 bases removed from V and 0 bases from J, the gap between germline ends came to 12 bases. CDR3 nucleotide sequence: TGTGCCAGCAGCCGCGGGGGGTATAGCAATCAGCCCCAGCATTTT. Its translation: CASSRGGYSNQPQHF.

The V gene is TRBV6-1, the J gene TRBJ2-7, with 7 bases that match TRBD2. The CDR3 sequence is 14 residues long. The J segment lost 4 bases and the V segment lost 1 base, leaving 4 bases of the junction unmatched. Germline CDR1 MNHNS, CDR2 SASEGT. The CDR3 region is CASSEGGLLYEQYF. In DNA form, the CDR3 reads TGTGCCAGCAGTGAAGGGGGACTACTATACGAGCAGTACTTC.

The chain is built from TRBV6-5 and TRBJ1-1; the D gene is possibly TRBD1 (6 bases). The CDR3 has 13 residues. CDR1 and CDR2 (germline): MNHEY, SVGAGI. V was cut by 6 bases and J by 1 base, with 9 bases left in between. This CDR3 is CASRLQGNTEAFF. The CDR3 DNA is TGTGCCAGCAGGTTACAGGGGAACACTGAAGCTTTCTTT.

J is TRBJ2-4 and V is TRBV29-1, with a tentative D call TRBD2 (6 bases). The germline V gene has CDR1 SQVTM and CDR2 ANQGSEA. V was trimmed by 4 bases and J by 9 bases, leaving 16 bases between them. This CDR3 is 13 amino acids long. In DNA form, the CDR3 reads TGCAGCGTTGGAACGCAAATGGGGGGCATTCAGTACTTC. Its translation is CSVGTQMGGIQYF.

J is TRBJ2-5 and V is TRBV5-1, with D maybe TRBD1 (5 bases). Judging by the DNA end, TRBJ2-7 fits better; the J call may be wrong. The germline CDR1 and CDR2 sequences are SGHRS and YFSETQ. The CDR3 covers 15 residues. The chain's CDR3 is CARIKRTNPVYEQYF. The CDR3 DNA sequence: TGCGCCAGGATAAAAAGGACAAACCCCGTCTACGAGCAGTACTTC.

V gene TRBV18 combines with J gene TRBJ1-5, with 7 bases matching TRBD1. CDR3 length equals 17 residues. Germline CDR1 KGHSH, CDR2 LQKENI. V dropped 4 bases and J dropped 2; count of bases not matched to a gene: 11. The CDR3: CASSQIGPGQGNQPQHF. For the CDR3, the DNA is TGTGCCAGCTCACAAATTGGTCCAGGACAGGGCAATCAGCCCCAGCATTTT.

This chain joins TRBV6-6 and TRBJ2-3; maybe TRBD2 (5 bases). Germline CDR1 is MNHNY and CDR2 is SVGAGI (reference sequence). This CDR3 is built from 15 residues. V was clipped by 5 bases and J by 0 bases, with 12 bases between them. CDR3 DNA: TGTGCCAGCAGTCTCGAGGGTTCCAGCACAGATACGCAGTATTTT. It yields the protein CASSLEGSSTDTQYF.

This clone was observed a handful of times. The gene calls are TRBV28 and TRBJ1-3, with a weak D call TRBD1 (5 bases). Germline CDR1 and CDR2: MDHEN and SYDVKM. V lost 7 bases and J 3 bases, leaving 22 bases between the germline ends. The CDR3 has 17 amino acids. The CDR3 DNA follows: TGTGCCAGCACCAATTGGGGACTGTCGGTTATTGGAAACACCATATATTTT. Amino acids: CASTNWGLSVIGNTIYF.

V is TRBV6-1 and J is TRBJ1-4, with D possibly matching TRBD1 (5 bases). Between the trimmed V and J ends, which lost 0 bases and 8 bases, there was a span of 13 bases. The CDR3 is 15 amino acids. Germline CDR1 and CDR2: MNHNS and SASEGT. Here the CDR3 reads CASSEAWRGGEKLFF. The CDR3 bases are TGTGCCAGCAGTGAAGCGTGGAGGGGAGGGGAAAAACTGTTTTTT.

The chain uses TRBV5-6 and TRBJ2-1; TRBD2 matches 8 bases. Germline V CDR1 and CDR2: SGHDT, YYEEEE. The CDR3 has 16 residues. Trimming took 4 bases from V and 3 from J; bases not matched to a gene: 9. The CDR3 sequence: CASSPTAGGYYNEQFF. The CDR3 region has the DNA TGTGCCAGCAGCCCCACCGCGGGGGGCTACTACAATGAGCAGTTCTTC.

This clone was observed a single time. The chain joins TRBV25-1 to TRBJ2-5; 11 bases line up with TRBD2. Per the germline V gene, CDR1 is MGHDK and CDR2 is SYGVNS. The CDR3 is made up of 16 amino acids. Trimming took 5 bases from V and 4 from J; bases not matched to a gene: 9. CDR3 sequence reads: CASSPGSGRVGETQYF. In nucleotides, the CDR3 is TGTGCCAGCAGTCCTGGTAGCGGGAGGGTAGGAGAGACCCAGTACTTC.

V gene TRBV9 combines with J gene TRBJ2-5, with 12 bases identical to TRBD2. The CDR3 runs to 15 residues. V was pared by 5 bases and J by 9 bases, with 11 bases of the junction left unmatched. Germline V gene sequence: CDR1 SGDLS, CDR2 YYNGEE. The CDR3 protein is CASSGLAGPGFAQYF. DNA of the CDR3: TGTGCCAGCAGTGGACTAGCGGGGCCGGGATTTGCCCAGTACTTC.

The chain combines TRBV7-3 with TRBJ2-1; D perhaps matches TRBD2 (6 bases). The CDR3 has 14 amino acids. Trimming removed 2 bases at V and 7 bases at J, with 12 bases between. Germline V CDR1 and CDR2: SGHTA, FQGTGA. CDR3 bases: TGTGCCAGCAGCTTATCGGGGGTTTTAAATGAGCAGTTCTTC. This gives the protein CASSLSGVLNEQFF.

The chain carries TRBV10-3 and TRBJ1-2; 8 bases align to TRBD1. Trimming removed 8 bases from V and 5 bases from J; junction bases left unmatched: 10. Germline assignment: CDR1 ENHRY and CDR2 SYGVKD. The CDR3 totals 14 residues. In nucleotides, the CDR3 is TGTGCCATCGAAGGGGCAGGGGGCTCTTATGGCTACACCTTC. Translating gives CAIEGAGGSYGYTF.

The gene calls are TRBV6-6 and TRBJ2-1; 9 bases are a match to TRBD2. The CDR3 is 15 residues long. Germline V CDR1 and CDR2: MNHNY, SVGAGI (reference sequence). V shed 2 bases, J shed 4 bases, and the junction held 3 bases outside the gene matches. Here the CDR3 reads CASSYLSGGYNEQFF. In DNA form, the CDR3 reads TGTGCCAGCAGTTACCTTAGCGGGGGTTACAATGAGCAGTTCTTC.

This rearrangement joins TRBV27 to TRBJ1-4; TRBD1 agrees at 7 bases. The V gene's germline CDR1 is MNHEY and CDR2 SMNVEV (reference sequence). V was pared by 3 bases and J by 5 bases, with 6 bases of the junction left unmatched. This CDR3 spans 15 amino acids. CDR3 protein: CASSLSRGVNEKLFF. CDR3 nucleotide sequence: TGTGCCAGCAGTTTGTCCAGGGGGGTCAATGAAAAACTGTTTTTT. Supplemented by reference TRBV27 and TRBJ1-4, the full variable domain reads EAQVTQNPRYLITVTGKKLTVTCSQNMNHEYMSWYRQDPGLGLRQIYYSMNVEVTDKGDVPEGYKVSRKEKRNFPLILESPSPNQTSLYFCASSLSRGVNEKLFFGSGTQLSVL.

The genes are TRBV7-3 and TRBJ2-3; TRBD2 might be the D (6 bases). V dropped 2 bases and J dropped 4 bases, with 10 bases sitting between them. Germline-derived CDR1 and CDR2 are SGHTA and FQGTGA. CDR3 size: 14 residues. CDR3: CASSLSSGADTQYF. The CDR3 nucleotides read TGTGCCAGCAGCTTATCTTCGGGGGCAGATACGCAGTATTTT.

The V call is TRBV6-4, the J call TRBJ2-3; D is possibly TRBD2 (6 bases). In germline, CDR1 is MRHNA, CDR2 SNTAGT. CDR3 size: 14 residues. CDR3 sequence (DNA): TGTGCAGACGTAAGGAGGGGCGGGACAGATACGCAGTATTTT. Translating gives CADVRRGGTDTQYF.

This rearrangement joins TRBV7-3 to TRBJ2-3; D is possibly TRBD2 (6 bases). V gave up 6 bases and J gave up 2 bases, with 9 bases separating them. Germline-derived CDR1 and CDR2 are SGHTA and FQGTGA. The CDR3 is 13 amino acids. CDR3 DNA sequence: TGTGCCAGCAGGCGGGATTTCACAGATACGCAGTATTTT. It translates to CASRRDFTDTQYF.